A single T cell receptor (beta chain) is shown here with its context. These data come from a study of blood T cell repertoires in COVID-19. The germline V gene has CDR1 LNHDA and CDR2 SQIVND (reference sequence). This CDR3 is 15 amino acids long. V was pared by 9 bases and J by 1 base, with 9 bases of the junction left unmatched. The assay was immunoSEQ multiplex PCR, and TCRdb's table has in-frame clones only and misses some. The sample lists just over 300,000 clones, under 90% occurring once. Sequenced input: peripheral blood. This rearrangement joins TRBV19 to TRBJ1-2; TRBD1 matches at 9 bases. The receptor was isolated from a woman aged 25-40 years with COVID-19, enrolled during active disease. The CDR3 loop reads CASATTGGDNYGYTF. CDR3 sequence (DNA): TGTGCCAGCGCCACAACAGGGGGCGATAACTATGGCTACACCTTC.